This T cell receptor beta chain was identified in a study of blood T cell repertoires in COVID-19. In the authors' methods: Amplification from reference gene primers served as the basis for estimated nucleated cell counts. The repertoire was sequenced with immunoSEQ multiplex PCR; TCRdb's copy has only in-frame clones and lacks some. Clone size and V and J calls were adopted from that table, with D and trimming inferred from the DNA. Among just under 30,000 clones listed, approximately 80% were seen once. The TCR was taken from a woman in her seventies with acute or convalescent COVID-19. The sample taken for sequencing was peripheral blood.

The CDR3 protein is CAIKSQGAYEQYF. The CDR3 coding sequence is TGTGCCATCAAGAGCCAGGGGGCCTACGAGCAGTACTTC. The chain uses TRBV10-3 and TRBJ2-7; TRBD1 agrees at 7 bases. The CDR3 extends over 13 amino acids. CDR1 is ENHRY and CDR2 is SYGVKD in the germline V gene. Trimming took 7 bases from V and 2 from J; bases not matched to a gene: 5.